One T cell receptor (beta chain) is described in this entry. Its antigen is not identified. This sample was included in a study of T cells after yellow fever vaccination. The study's findings and limits: A weaker secondary response peaked on day 5, the primary on day 15. Overlap between CD4 and CD8 compartments was detected for a small share of clonotypes. At 96% for CD4 and approximately 89% for CD8, most primary-vaccination clones showed up again after the booster.

Synthesis of TCR cDNA relied on 5'RACE template switching, which attached a universal primer site and UMIs. TCRdb re-derived calls from the 5' RACE reads in MiXCR, one entry per CDR3 protein. The sample contains a few hundred thousand distinct CDR3 sequences, roughly 4.8% of which appear only once. The specimen was CD4+ T cells sorted from PBMCs, collected on the day of the yellow fever booster vaccination. The sequence was obtained from a young man who received the YFV17D yellow fever vaccine.

This CDR3 reads CASSILRGSAGVQETQYF. CDR3 coding DNA: TGTGCCAGCAGCATCCTCCGGGGGTCAGCGGGGGTGCAAGAGACCCAGTACTTC. The chain recombines TRBV13 with TRBJ2-5; 8 bases are shared with TRBD2. The CDR3 sequence is 18 residues long. Germline V gene sequence: CDR1 PRHDT, CDR2 FYEKMQ (reference sequence). J gave up 2 bases and V 5 bases, and 16 bases lay outside the gene matches.